Listed below are T cell receptor beta chains from one sample, sequenced in a study of T-cell reconstitution after alpha-beta-depleted transplantation in children. TCRdb processed the PCR reads anew with MiXCR; each CDR3 protein has one entry. The sample yields fewer than 550,000 distinct CDR3 sequences, around 15% seen once. Sequencing was performed on PBMCs, mostly from graft donor cells, taken 360 days after TCRalphabeta/CD19-depleted stem cell transplant. Source of these receptors: a boy under two years old who had a stem cell transplant for Wiskott-Aldrich syndrome, so the T cells may come from the graft donor. Each CDR3 is given with its conserved first and last residue. Each record gives: D gene, J gene, V gene, clone size, CDR3 length, CDR3 protein, CDR3 DNA. The D gene is left open where the match is weak. Clone size is stated in some rows and not others, as once, few, many or a class when expanded.

>TRBD2|TRBJ2-1|TRBV5-1|.|17
CASSSLAGHPFYNEQFF
TGCGCCAGCAGCTCCCTAGCGGGTCACCCCTTTTACAATGAGCAGTTCTTC
>TRBD1|TRBJ2-7|TRBV18|few|17
CASSPSRAGTGMYEQYF
TGTGCCAGCTCACCATCGAGGGCCGGGACAGGGATGTACGAGCAGTACTTC
>TRBD2|TRBJ2-1|TRBV10-3|.|14
CAISRAGGDNEQFF
TGTGCCATCAGTCGAGCGGGAGGGGACAATGAGCAGTTCTTC
>.|TRBJ2-7|TRBV25-1|.|15
CASSEWGGSFYEQYF
TGTGCCAGCAGTGAATGGGGTGGCTCGTTCTACGAGCAGTACTTC
>.|TRBJ1-1|TRBV12-3/TRBV12-4|many|13
CASSWAVNTEAFF
TGTGCCAGCAGCTGGGCCGTGAACACTGAAGCTTTCTTT
>.|TRBJ2-5|TRBV12-3/TRBV12-4|few|14
CASSFHGVGETQYF
TGTGCCAGCAGTTTTCATGGGGTCGGAGAGACCCAGTACTTC
>.|TRBJ2-1|TRBV10-1|few|15
CASSAAGGLGQGQFF
TGCGCCAGCTCAGCCGCAGGTGGTCTAGGCCAGGGGCAGTTCTTC
>.|TRBJ1-5|TRBV24-1|few|17
CATSDRRQVGRNQPQHF
TGTGCCACCAGTGACCGGAGACAGGTTGGTCGCAATCAGCCCCAGCATTTT
>TRBD2|TRBJ2-1|TRBV12-3/TRBV12-4|.|15
CASSEPGLGYNEQFF
TGTGCCAGCAGTGAGCCGGGACTAGGGTACAATGAGCAGTTCTTC
>.|TRBJ2-7|TRBV4-2|.|16
CASSQDGTGGPYEQYF
TGTGCCAGCAGCCAAGATGGGACGGGGGGCCCCTACGAGCAGTACTTC
>TRBD2|TRBJ2-1|TRBV15|.|13
CATSRGVGNEQFF
TGTGCCACCAGTCGGGGGGTCGGCAATGAGCAGTTCTTC
>TRBD2|TRBJ2-1|TRBV14|few|14
CASSQIAGYNEQFF
TGTGCCAGCAGCCAGATAGCGGGATACAATGAGCAGTTCTTC
>.|TRBJ2-6|TRBV18|.|17
CASSPPRRGRGANVLTF
TGTGCCAGCTCACCACCGCGTCGAGGGCGTGGGGCCAACGTCCTGACTTTC
>.|TRBJ2-3|TRBV5-1|.|14
CASSLVLITDTQYF
TGCGCCAGCAGCTTGGTACTGATCACAGATACGCAGTATTTT
>TRBD1|TRBJ1-4|TRBV4-3|few|15
CASSPRDRGGEKLFF
TGCGCCAGCTCCCCCAGAGACAGGGGGGGTGAAAAACTGTTTTTT
>TRBD1|TRBJ2-7|TRBV6-1|few|14
CASSEIGGGYEQYF
TGTGCCAGCAGTGAGATAGGGGGCGGCTACGAGCAGTACTTC
>.|TRBJ2-1|TRBV7-6|.|16
CASSRRGGPSYNEQFF
TGTGCCAGCAGCAGGCGAGGGGGGCCCTCCTACAATGAGCAGTTCTTC
>.|TRBJ1-5|TRBV7-9|.|16
CASSLGSGTGNQPQHF
TGTGCCAGCAGCTTAGGGTCCGGGACGGGCAATCAGCCCCAGCATTTT
>.|TRBJ2-1|TRBV30|.|13
CAWSVDLYNEQFF
TGTGCCTGGAGTGTAGATTTGTACAATGAGCAGTTCTTC
>.|TRBJ1-1|TRBV6-1|.|14
CASSENFPNTEAFF
TGTGCCAGCAGTGAGAATTTTCCGAACACTGAAGCTTTCTTT
>.|TRBJ1-4|TRBV20-1|few|14
CSARVQGSNEKLFF
TGCAGTGCTAGAGTTCAGGGGTCTAATGAAAAACTGTTTTTT
>.|TRBJ1-4|TRBV28|.|15
CASSLGPVSNEKLFF
TGTGCCAGCAGTTTAGGCCCTGTTTCTAATGAAAAACTGTTTTTT
>TRBD1|TRBJ2-3|TRBV7-9|.|13
CASSLRQGDTQYF
TGTGCCAGCAGCTTAAGACAGGGAGATACGCAGTATTTT
>TRBD1|TRBJ1-1|TRBV12-3/TRBV12-4|few|12
CASSFRQGRAFF
TGTGCCAGCAGTTTTCGACAGGGAAGGGCTTTCTTT
>.|TRBJ2-4|TRBV7-9|few|16
CASSLAWDPPKNIQYF
TGTGCCAGCAGCTTAGCTTGGGATCCCCCAAAAAACATTCAGTACTTC
>TRBD1|TRBJ2-7|TRBV19|.|13
CASTGTGAYEQYF
TGTGCCAGTACCGGGACAGGGGCGTACGAGCAGTACTTC
>.|TRBJ1-1|TRBV2|few|14
CASSDRVMNTEAFF
TGTGCCAGCAGTGACAGGGTGATGAACACTGAAGCTTTCTTT
>.|TRBJ2-5|TRBV5-6|many|16
CASSLEGSGHQETQYF
TGTGCCAGCAGCTTGGAGGGTAGCGGCCACCAAGAGACCCAGTACTTC
>TRBD2|TRBJ2-1|TRBV12-3/TRBV12-4|.|16
CASSLSQAGGRNEQFF
TGTGCCAGCAGTTTAAGCCAAGCGGGAGGGCGGAATGAGCAGTTCTTC
>.|TRBJ2-4|TRBV4-1|.|17
CASSQEAYELAKNIQYF
TGCGCCAGCAGCCAAGAAGCATACGAGCTAGCCAAAAACATTCAGTACTTC
>TRBD1|TRBJ2-4|TRBV12-3/TRBV12-4|.|14
CASSDRASKNIQYF
TGTGCCAGCAGTGACAGGGCTTCCAAAAACATTCAGTACTTC
>.|TRBJ2-1|TRBV12-3/TRBV12-4|many|14
CASSLPDPRWEQFF
TGTGCCAGCAGTCTCCCCGACCCCAGGTGGGAGCAGTTCTTC
>.|TRBJ2-1|TRBV5-5|few|14
CASSLGQSYNEQFF
TGTGCCAGCAGCTTGGGACAGTCCTACAATGAGCAGTTCTTC
>.|TRBJ2-1|TRBV7-9|many|12
CASSSQVHEQFF
TGTGCCAGCAGCTCACAGGTCCATGAGCAGTTCTTC
>TRBD2|TRBJ2-2|TRBV29-1|.|15
CSVKRGGSYTGELFF
TGCAGCGTTAAACGGGGAGGGTCTTACACCGGGGAGCTGTTTTTT
>TRBD2|TRBJ2-1|TRBV28|.|15
CASSRLAGKSNEQFF
TGTGCCAGCAGTCGACTAGCGGGGAAAAGCAATGAGCAGTTCTTC
>TRBD2|TRBJ2-7|TRBV25-1|many|18
CASSGGTMVRADTYEQYF
TGTGCCAGCAGTGGAGGGACTATGGTACGGGCTGATACCTACGAGCAGTACTTC
>.|TRBJ1-2|TRBV4-1|.|14
CASSHVDRIYGYTF
TGCGCCAGCAGCCACGTCGACAGGATCTATGGCTACACCTTC
>.|TRBJ1-1|TRBV5-1|.|15
CASRDENRRNTEAFF
TGCGCCAGCAGAGACGAAAATAGGCGGAACACTGAAGCTTTCTTT
>.|TRBJ1-1|TRBV24-1|.|15
CATRGSGTVNTEAFF
TGTGCCACCAGGGGATCAGGGACGGTGAACACTGAAGCTTTCTTT
>TRBD2|TRBJ2-7|TRBV20-1|.|13
CSARVSGGYEQYF
TGCAGTGCTAGAGTGAGCGGGGGCTACGAGCAGTACTTC
>TRBD2|TRBJ2-7|TRBV27|.|17
CASSLFFREGTFYEQYF
TGTGCCAGCAGTTTATTTTTCAGGGAGGGTACCTTCTACGAGCAGTACTTC
>.|TRBJ2-5|TRBV29-1|many|9
CSVGETQYF
TGCAGCGTTGGAGAGACCCAGTACTTC
>.|TRBJ1-1|TRBV25-1|.|15
CASSESGRLNTEAFF
TGTGCCAGCAGTGAATCTGGCAGATTGAACACTGAAGCTTTCTTT